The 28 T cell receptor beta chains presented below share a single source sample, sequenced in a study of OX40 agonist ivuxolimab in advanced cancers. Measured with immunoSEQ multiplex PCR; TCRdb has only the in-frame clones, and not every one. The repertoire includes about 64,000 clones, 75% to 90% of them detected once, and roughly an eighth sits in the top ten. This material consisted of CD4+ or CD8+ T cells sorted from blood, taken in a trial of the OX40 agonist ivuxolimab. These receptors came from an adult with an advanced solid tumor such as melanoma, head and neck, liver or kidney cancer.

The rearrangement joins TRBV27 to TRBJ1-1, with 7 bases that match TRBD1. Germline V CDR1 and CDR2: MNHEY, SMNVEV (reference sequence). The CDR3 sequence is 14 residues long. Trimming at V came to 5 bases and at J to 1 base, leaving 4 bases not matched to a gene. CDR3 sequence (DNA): TGTGCCAGCAGTAGGGGACAGAGGAACACTGAAGCTTTCTTT. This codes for CASSRGQRNTEAFF.

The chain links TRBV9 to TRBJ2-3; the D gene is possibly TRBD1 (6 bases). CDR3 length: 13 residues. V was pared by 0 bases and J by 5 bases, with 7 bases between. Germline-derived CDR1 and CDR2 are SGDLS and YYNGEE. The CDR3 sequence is CASSVGGLDTQYF. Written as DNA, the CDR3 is TGTGCCAGCAGCGTAGGGGGGCTAGATACGCAGTATTTT.

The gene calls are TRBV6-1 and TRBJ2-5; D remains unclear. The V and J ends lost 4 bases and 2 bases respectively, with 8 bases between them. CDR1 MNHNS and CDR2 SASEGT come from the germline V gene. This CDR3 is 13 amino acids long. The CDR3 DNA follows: TGTGCCAGCAGTGCACAAATTCAAGAGACCCAGTACTTC. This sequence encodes CASSAQIQETQYF.

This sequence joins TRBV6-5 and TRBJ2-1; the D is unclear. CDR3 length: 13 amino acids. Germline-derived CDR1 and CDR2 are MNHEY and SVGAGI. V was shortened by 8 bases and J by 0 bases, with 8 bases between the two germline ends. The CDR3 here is CASGKSSYNEQFF. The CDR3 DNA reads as TGTGCCAGCGGGAAATCCTCCTACAATGAGCAGTTCTTC.

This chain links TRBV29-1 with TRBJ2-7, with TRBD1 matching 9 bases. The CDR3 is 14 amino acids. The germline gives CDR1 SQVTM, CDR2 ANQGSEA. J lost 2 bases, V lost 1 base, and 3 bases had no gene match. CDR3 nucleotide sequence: TGCAGCGTTGAAGGGGGACAGGGAACCTACGAGCAGTACTTC. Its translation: CSVEGGQGTYEQYF.

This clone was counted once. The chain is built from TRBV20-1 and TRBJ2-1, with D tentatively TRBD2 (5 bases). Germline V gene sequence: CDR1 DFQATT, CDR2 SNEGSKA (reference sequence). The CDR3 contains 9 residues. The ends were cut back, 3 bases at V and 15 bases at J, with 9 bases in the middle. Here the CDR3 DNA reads TGCAGTGCTAGGGATGAGGGGTTCTTC. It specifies CSARDEGFF.

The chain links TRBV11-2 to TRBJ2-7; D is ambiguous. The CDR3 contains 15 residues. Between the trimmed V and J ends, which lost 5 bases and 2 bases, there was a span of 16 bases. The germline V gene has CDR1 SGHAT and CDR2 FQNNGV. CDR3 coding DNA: TGTGCCAGCAGCCTGGGCGGCTCGGACCCCTACGAGCAGTACTTC. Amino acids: CASSLGGSDPYEQYF.

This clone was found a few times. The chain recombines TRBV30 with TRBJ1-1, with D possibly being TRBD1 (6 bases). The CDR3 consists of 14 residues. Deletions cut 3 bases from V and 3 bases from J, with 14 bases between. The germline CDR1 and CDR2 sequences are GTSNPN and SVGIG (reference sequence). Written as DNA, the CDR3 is TGTGCCTGGAGGCCCAGGACAGCAGACACTGAAGCTTTCTTT. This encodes CAWRPRTADTEAFF. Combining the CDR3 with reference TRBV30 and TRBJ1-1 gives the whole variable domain SQTIHQWPATLVQPVGSPLSLECTVEGTSNPNLYWYRQAAGRGLQLLFYSVGIGQISSEVPQNLSASRPQDRQFILSSKKLLLSDSGFYLCAWRPRTADTEAFFGQGTRLTVV.

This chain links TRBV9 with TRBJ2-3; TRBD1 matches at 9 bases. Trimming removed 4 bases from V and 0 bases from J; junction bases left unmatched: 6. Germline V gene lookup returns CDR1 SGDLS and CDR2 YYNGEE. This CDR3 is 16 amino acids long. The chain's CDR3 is CASSPGTGTSTDTQYF. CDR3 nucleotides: TGTGCCAGCAGCCCAGGGACAGGGACTAGCACAGATACGCAGTATTTT.

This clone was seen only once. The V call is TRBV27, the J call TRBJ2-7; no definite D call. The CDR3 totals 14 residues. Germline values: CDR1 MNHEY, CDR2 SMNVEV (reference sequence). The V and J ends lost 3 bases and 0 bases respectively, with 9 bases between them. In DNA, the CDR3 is TGTGCCAGCAGTTTTCTGGCACACTCCTACGAGCAGTACTTC. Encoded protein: CASSFLAHSYEQYF.

The CDR3 DNA reads TGTGCCACTGGAAGTCGAGGAGGGGAAACAGATACGCAGTATTTT. It is translated as CATGSRGGETDTQYF. The V and J genes are TRBV10-3 and TRBJ2-3; possibly TRBD2 for D (6 bases). Trimming took off 10 bases at V and 3 bases at J, with 20 bases between the two ends. The CDR3 runs 15 residues. Germline V gene lookup returns CDR1 ENHRY and CDR2 SYGVKD.

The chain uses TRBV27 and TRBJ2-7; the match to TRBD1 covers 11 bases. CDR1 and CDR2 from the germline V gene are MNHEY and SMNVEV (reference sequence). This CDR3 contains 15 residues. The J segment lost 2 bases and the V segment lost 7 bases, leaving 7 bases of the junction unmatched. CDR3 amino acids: CASNLAGQGAYEQYF. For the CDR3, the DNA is TGTGCCAGCAACCTTGCGGGACAGGGGGCCTACGAGCAGTACTTC.

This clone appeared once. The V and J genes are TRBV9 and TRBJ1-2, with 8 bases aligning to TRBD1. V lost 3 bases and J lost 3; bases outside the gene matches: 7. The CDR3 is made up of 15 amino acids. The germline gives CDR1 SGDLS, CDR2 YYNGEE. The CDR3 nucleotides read TGTGCCAGCAGCGGAACCGGGACAGGAGACTATGGCTACACCTTC. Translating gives CASSGTGTGDYGYTF.

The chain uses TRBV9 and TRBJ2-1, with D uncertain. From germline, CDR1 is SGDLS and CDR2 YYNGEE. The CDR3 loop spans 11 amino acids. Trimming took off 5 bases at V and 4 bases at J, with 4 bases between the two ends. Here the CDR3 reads CASSRYNEQFF. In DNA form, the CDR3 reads TGTGCCAGCAGTCGTTACAATGAGCAGTTCTTC.

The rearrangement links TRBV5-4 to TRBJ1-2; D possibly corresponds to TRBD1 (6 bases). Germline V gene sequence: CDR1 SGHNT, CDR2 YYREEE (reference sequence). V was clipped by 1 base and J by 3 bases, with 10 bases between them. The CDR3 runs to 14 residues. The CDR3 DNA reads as TGTGCCAGCAGCTTGACAGGGAGTGACTATGGCTACACCTTC. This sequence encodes CASSLTGSDYGYTF.

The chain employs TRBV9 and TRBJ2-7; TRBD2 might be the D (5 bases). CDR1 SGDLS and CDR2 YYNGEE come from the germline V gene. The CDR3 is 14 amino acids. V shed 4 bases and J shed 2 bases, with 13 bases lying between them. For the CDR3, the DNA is TGTGCCAGCAGCCCCGGACCGGGGACCTACGAGCAGTACTTC. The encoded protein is CASSPGPGTYEQYF.

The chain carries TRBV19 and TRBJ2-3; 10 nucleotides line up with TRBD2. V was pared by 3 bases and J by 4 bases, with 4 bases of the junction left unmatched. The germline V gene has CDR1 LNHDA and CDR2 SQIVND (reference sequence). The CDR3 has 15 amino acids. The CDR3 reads CASSITSGVPDTQYF. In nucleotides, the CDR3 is TGTGCCAGTAGTATTACTAGCGGGGTCCCAGATACGCAGTATTTT.

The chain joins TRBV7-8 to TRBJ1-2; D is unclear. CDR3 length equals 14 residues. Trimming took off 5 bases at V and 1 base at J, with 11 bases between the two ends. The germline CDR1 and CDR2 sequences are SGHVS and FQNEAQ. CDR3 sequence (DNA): TGTGCCAGCAGCGGAGAACATATTAACTATGGCTACACCTTC. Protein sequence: CASSGEHINYGYTF.

CDR3 sequence (DNA): TGTGCCAGCAGCTTCAGAGCGGGATACTCCTACAATGAGCAGTTCTTC. Amino acids: CASSFRAGYSYNEQFF. The V and J genes are TRBV7-2 and TRBJ2-1; 7 bases map to TRBD2. Germline V gives CDR1 SGHTA, CDR2 FQGNSA. The CDR3 runs 16 residues. Trimming removed 3 bases from V and 0 bases from J; junction bases left unmatched: 5.

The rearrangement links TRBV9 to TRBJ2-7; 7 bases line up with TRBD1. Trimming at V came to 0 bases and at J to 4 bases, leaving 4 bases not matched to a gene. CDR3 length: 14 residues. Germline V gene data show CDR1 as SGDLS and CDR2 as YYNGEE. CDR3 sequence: CASSVGQGGYEQYF. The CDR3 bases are TGTGCCAGCAGCGTAGGACAGGGTGGATACGAGCAGTACTTC.

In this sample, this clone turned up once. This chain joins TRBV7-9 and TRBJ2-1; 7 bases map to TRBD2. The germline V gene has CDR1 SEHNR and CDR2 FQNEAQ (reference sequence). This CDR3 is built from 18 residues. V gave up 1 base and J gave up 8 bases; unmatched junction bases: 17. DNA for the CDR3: TGTGCCAGCAGCTTAGGGTTTGGGGACTACGCATCGACGTATGAGCAGTTCTTC. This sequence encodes CASSLGFGDYASTYEQFF.

The CDR3 DNA follows: TGTGCCAGCAGTCCTACCGTTTTGGGGGCCAACGTCCTGACTTTC. It codes for CASSPTVLGANVLTF. This chain links TRBV27 with TRBJ2-6; D not resolved. The germline V and J ends were trimmed by 5 bases and 4 bases, with 12 bases remaining between them. The CDR3 loop spans 15 amino acids. CDR1 is MNHEY, CDR2 SMNVEV, per germline (reference sequence).

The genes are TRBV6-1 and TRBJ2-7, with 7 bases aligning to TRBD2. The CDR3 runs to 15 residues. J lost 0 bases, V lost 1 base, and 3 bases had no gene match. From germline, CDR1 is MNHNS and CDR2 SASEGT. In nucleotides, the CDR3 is TGTGCCAGCAGTGAAGGCGGGGGAATCTCCTACGAGCAGTACTTC. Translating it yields CASSEGGGISYEQYF.

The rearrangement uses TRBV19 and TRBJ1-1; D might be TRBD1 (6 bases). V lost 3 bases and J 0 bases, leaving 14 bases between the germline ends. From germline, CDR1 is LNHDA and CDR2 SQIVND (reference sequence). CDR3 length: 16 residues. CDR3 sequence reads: CASSIGSRGLNTEAFF. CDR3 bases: TGTGCCAGTAGTATCGGGAGCAGGGGTTTGAACACTGAAGCTTTCTTT. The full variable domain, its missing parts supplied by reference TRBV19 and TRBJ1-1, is DGGITQSPKYLFRKEGQNVTLSCEQNLNHDAMYWYRQDPGQGLRLIYYSQIVNDFQKGDIAEGYSVSREKKESFPLTVTSAQKNPTAFYLCASSIGSRGLNTEAFFGQGTRLTVV.

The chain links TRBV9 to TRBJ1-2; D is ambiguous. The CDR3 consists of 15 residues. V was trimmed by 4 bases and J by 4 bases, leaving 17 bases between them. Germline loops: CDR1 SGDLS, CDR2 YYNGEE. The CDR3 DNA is TGTGCCAGCAGCAGTCTATCTAACCCTCTCTATGGCTACACCTTC. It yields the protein CASSSLSNPLYGYTF.

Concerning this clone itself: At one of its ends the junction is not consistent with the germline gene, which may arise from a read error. In nucleotides, the CDR3 is TGTGCCAGCAGCTCCGACCACTCCACCAAGTTGGGCTTC. Amino acids: CASSSDHSTKLGF. V is TRBV5-5 and J is TRBJ2-7; unclear D gene. The CDR3 has 13 amino acids. Germline CDR1 reads SGHKS; CDR2 reads YYEKEE (reference sequence).

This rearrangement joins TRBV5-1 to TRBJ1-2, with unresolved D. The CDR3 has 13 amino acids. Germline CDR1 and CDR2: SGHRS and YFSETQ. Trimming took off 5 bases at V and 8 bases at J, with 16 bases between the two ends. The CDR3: CASSPFWSEGYTF. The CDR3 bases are TGCGCCAGCAGTCCGTTCTGGTCGGAGGGCTACACCTTC.

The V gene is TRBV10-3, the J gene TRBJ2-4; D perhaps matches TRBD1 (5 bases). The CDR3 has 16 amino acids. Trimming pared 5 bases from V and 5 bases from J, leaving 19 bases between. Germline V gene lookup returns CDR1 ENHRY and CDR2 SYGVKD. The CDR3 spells CAISQYQGAGENIQYF. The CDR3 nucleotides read TGTGCCATCAGTCAATACCAGGGTGCTGGGGAAAACATTCAGTACTTC.